Detailed here is one TCR beta chain. This specimen belongs to a study of control samples from healthy donors and cancer patients. Sequenced by immunoSEQ multiplex PCR; TCRdb stores in-frame clones only, minus some. The sample lists approximately 120,000 clones, about nine tenths seen once, with 3.5% to 4.5% in the top ten. Germline V lookup: CDR1 SGHAT, CDR2 FQNNGV. V lost 5 bases to trimming and J lost 0 bases, with 13 bases between them. The CDR3 is 15 residues long. The source of this sequence is a human donor in good health. The donor label of this sample is uncertain. V is TRBV11-2 and J is TRBJ1-1, with TRBD1 as a possible D gene (5 bases). Specimen: blood. This chain's CDR3 is CASSRGLQMNTEAFF. CDR3 DNA: TGTGCCAGCAGCAGGGGCTTACAGATGAACACTGAAGCTTTCTTT.